The next 19 T cell receptor beta chains were all read from a single sample in a study of naive and memory T cell subsets. Both TRBC1 and TRBC2 were covered by a beta constant-region primer of two equimolar oligonucleotides. Ligated cDNA was amplified by four rounds of PCR with nested alpha and beta constant-region primers and SP2. One entry per CDR3 protein, called by TCRdb with MiXCR from the UMI-ligation and nested PCR reads. The sample gives 100,000 to 150,000 distinct CDR3 sequences, 35% to 40% of which show up once; about 0.85% is in the top ten. The sequencing sample was made of central memory CD4+ T cells from blood. The receptors were sampled from a human donor in good health.

The rearrangement uses TRBV29-1 and TRBJ2-1; D possibly uses TRBD1 or TRBD2 (5 bases each). V lost 8 bases and J lost 8, with 16 bases in between. Looked up from germline, CDR1 is SQVTM and CDR2 is ANQGSEA. CDR3 size: 12 residues. CDR3 region: CSLVGTLDEQFF. The CDR3 DNA sequence: TGCAGCTTGGTGGGGACGTTGGATGAGCAGTTCTTC.

A few counts support this clonotype. CDR3 region: CASSLAPQRQNTGNEQFF. The DNA of the CDR3 is TGTGCCAGCAGTCTGGCGCCCCAGAGACAAAACACCGGCAATGAGCAGTTCTTC. This chain uses TRBV5-6 with TRBJ2-1; D gene uncertain. The CDR3 is 18 residues long. In germline, CDR1 is SGHDT, CDR2 YYEEEE. Between the trimmed V and J ends, which lost 5 bases and 6 bases, there was a span of 27 bases.

This chain links TRBV20-1 with TRBJ1-2; perhaps TRBD1 as D (6 bases). Germline V lookup: CDR1 DFQATT, CDR2 SNEGSKA (reference sequence). Trimming shortened V by 2 bases and J by 2 bases, and 12 bases separated the two germline ends. The length of the CDR3 is 14 residues. Here the CDR3 DNA reads TGCAGTGCTAGACGGCAGGGGAGAAACTATGGCTACACCTTC. It is translated as CSARRQGRNYGYTF.

This clonotype was found a few times. The V and J genes are TRBV7-3 and TRBJ2-6, with D unclear. The V and J ends lost 3 bases and 1 base respectively, with 13 bases between them. The germline V gene encodes CDR1 SGHTA and CDR2 FQGTGA. The CDR3 is 17 residues long. The CDR3 here is CASSFYKPQSGANVLTF. Written as DNA, the CDR3 is TGTGCCAGCAGCTTTTACAAGCCCCAATCTGGGGCCAACGTCCTGACTTTC.

This chain uses TRBV5-1 with TRBJ2-1; 13 bases line up with TRBD2. V shed 4 bases and J 4 bases; nucleotides not matched to a gene: 11. This CDR3 has 18 residues. Germline V gives CDR1 SGHRS, CDR2 YFSETQ. The CDR3 nucleotides are TGCGCCAGCAGCCGCAGGACTAGCGGGAGATCGGCGTACAATGAGCAGTTCTTC. Protein sequence: CASSRRTSGRSAYNEQFF.

This clonotype occurred a few times. This rearrangement joins TRBV6-2 or TRBV6-3 to TRBJ2-7; 11 nucleotides line up with TRBD2. Per the germline V gene, CDR1 is MNHEY and CDR2 is SVGEGT. The CDR3 runs to 15 residues. Trimming removed 4 bases from V and 7 bases from J; junction bases left unmatched: 9. CDR3 loop: CASSFGLAGRREQYF. CDR3 DNA sequence: TGTGCCAGCAGTTTTGGACTAGCGGGCCGAAGGGAGCAGTACTTC.

V gene TRBV7-2 combines with J gene TRBJ2-1; D not certain. V was pared by 3 bases and J by 5 bases, with 17 bases between. Per germline, CDR1 SGHTA and CDR2 FQGNSA. This CDR3 comprises 16 residues. CDR3 in amino acids: CASSLVAFLQNNEQFF. CDR3 coding DNA: TGTGCCAGCAGCTTGGTAGCTTTTTTACAAAACAATGAGCAGTTCTTC.

The chain joins TRBV6-6 to TRBJ1-5, with D hard to call. Per the germline V gene, CDR1 is MNHNY and CDR2 is SVGAGI (reference sequence). V was trimmed by 2 bases and J by 0 bases, leaving 8 bases between them. The CDR3 covers 15 residues. The CDR3 region has the DNA TGTGCCAGCAGTTACACGCAGGCTAGCAATCAGCCCCAGCATTTT. This sequence encodes CASSYTQASNQPQHF.

This clonotype was counted a few times. The chain joins TRBV6-6 to TRBJ1-6; D unresolved. CDR1 and CDR2 (germline): MNHNY, SVGAGI (reference sequence). V was trimmed by 6 bases and J by 2 bases, leaving 5 bases between them. CDR3 length equals 13 residues. The CDR3 protein is CASRDAYNSPLHF. CDR3 DNA: TGTGCCAGCAGGGATGCCTATAATTCACCCCTCCACTTT.

This rearrangement joins TRBV20-1 to TRBJ2-5; no clear D. The CDR3 contains 15 residues. Between the trimmed V and J ends, which lost 3 bases and 5 bases, there was a span of 19 bases. Germline assignment: CDR1 DFQATT and CDR2 SNEGSKA (reference sequence). CDR3 sequence (DNA): TGCAGTGCTAGCCCCAGCTCCTACAAGTGGGAGACCCAGTACTTC. Translation gives CSASPSSYKWETQYF.

The chain combines TRBV20-1 with TRBJ2-7; tentative D call: TRBD1 (5 bases). Trimming removed 7 bases at V and 2 bases at J, with 15 bases between. CDR1 and CDR2 from the germline V gene are DFQATT and SNEGSKA (reference sequence). The CDR3 contains 13 residues. CDR3 in amino acids: CSGKNARAYEQYF. CDR3 in DNA: TGCAGTGGTAAGAACGCCAGGGCCTACGAGCAGTACTTC.

This clonotype showed up just a few times. This chain connects TRBV20-1 to TRBJ2-5; 12 nucleotides align to TRBD2. CDR3 size: 15 residues. Germline trimming cut 1 base from V and 6 bases from J; bases unmatched to any gene: 6. The germline CDR1 and CDR2 sequences are DFQATT and SNEGSKA (reference sequence). The CDR3 protein is CSARVTSGRSKTQYF. CDR3 nucleotides: TGCAGTGCTAGAGTCACTAGCGGGAGGTCGAAGACCCAGTACTTC.

The genes are TRBV20-1 and TRBJ1-6; D is ambiguous. This CDR3 spans 14 amino acids. Germline V CDR1 and CDR2: DFQATT, SNEGSKA (reference sequence). Trimming shortened V by 6 bases and J by 7 bases, and 16 bases separated the two germline ends. In DNA, the CDR3 is TGCAGTGCAACCAGCATGGGAGGCAATTCACCCCTCCACTTT. Translated, it gives CSATSMGGNSPLHF.

This clonotype has more than one count but fewer than ten. The chain combines TRBV6-5 with TRBJ1-6; a possible D gene is TRBD1 (6 bases). Germline V gene sequence: CDR1 MNHEY, CDR2 SVGAGI. V dropped 0 bases and J dropped 9 bases, with 18 bases sitting between them. The CDR3 runs 17 residues. The CDR3 protein is CASSYSQQGGRSSPLHF. CDR3 nucleotides: TGTGCCAGCAGTTACTCGCAACAGGGTGGCAGGAGTTCACCCCTCCACTTT.

This clonotype was seen many times. The CDR3, as DNA: TGCAGCGTTGTTTTCGGGACAGGGGGCTACGAGCAGTACTTC. Residues: CSVVFGTGGYEQYF. The rearrangement links TRBV29-1 to TRBJ2-7; 11 bases are shared with TRBD1. CDR3 length: 14 residues. The V segment lost 4 bases and the J segment 3 bases; nucleotides outside the gene matches: 5. CDR1 is SQVTM and CDR2 is ANQGSEA in the germline V gene.

This clonotype was seen many times. This chain links TRBV2 with TRBJ2-7; D is undetermined. CDR1 is SNHLY and CDR2 is FYNNEI in the germline V gene. Trimming shortened V by 6 bases and J by 1 base, and 13 bases separated the two germline ends. The CDR3 is made up of 14 amino acids. The CDR3 DNA is TGTGCCAGCAGATTTGTAGGGTTATCCTACGAGCAGTACTTC. This sequence encodes CASRFVGLSYEQYF. Together with reference TRBV2 and TRBJ2-7, the CDR3 gives the full variable domain: EPEVTQTPSHQVTQMGQEVILRCVPISNHLYFYWYRQILGQKVEFLVSFYNNEISEKSEIFDDQFSVERPDGSNFTLKIRSTKLEDSAMYFCASRFVGLSYEQYFGPGTRLTVT.

The rearrangement joins TRBV9 to TRBJ2-5; TRBD2 agrees at 11 bases. This CDR3 has 15 amino acids. The germline gives CDR1 SGDLS, CDR2 YYNGEE. V shed 7 bases, J shed 5 bases, and the junction held 10 bases outside the gene matches. CDR3 coding DNA: TGTGCCAGCTCACAAGCTAGCGGGAGGACGGAGACCCAGTACTTC. This encodes CASSQASGRTETQYF.

The chain is built from TRBV27 and TRBJ2-7; 12 bases fit TRBD2. CDR3 length: 14 amino acids. CDR1 is MNHEY and CDR2 is SMNVEV in the germline V gene (reference sequence). After removal of 5 bases from V and 2 bases from J, the junction contained 1 base not matched to a gene. The CDR3 loop is CASSRTSGAYEQYF. DNA for the CDR3: TGTGCCAGCAGTCGGACTAGCGGGGCCTACGAGCAGTACTTC.

The chain has TRBV3-1 and TRBJ1-2; possibly TRBD1 for D (6 bases). The germline gives CDR1 LGHDT, CDR2 YNNKEL (reference sequence). This CDR3 has 16 residues. Trimming took off 0 bases at V and 6 bases at J, with 17 bases between the two ends. The CDR3 bases are TGTGCCAGCAGCCAAGAAGGGTCGCGGGGGGCGGATGGCTACACCTTC. Residues: CASSQEGSRGADGYTF.